Listed below are T cell receptor beta chains from one sample, sequenced in a study of cytomegalovirus exposure and HLA in healthy donors. Generated by immunoSEQ multiplex PCR, the TCRdb table keeps only in-frame clones and is missing some. The sample gives over 95,000 clones, about 70% of which show up once; about 2% is in the top ten. The sequenced sample was PBMCs. These TCRs come from a human donor in good health. The CDR3 runs from the conserved cysteine through the conserved F or W. The D gene is left open where the match is weak. The size of a clone is reported for some rows only, either as once, few or many, or as a class for expanded clones.

CDR3	DNA	size	D	V	J
CASSLGRGLANYNEQFF	TGCGCCAGCAGCTTGGGCCGGGGACTAGCGAATTACAATGAGCAGTTCTTC	NA	TRBD2	TRBV5-1	TRBJ2-1
CASSSPAGGKDTQYF	TGTGCCAGCAGTTCGCCAGCGGGGGGGAAAGATACGCAGTATTTT	few	TRBD2	TRBV28	TRBJ2-3
CASSLDTGPSF	TGTGCCAGCAGCTTGGATACAGGTCCGTCATTC	NA	NA	TRBV5-4	TRBJ2-7
CASSRGQAPYEQYF	TGTGCCAGCAGCAGGGGACAGGCTCCCTACGAGCAGTACTTC	NA	TRBD1	TRBV6-5	TRBJ2-7
CASSPRTSGPYEQYF	TGTGCCAGCAGCCCCCGGACTAGCGGACCCTACGAGCAGTACTTC	NA	TRBD2	TRBV7-8	TRBJ2-7
CASSEASGGNIQYF	TGTGCCAGCAGTGAGGCTAGCGGGGGAAACATTCAGTACTTC	NA	TRBD2	TRBV6-5	TRBJ2-4
CASSRASDRSEAFF	TGCGCCAGCAGCCGAGCTTCGGACAGGAGTGAGGCTTTCTTT	NA	TRBD1	TRBV5-1	TRBJ1-1
CASSSPQGHRELFF	TGTGCCAGCAGTTCCCCGCAGGGGCACAGGGAGCTGTTTTTT	NA	NA	TRBV6-5	TRBJ2-2
CASSGGQGSYEQYF	TGTGCCAGTAGCGGGGGACAGGGGTCCTACGAGCAGTACTTC	NA	TRBD1	TRBV19	TRBJ2-7
CASTPSNTEAFF	TGTGCCAGCACCCCTAGTAACACTGAAGCTTTCTTT	many	NA	TRBV7-9	TRBJ1-1
CASSSGQVAYNEQFF	TGTGCCAGCAGCTCGGGACAGGTCGCCTACAATGAGCAGTTCTTC	NA	TRBD1	TRBV5-8	TRBJ2-1
CASTSAGTVSDEQFF	TGTGCCAGCACCTCAGCCGGGACAGTGAGCGATGAGCAGTTCTTC	NA	TRBD1	TRBV9	TRBJ2-1
CASTPESGGWGNREQFF	TGTGCCAGCACCCCAGAGAGTGGGGGGTGGGGTAATCGTGAGCAGTTCTTC	NA	NA	TRBV14	TRBJ2-1
CASSQPSGQGYNEQFF	TGCGCCAGCAGCCAGCCATCGGGACAGGGCTACAATGAGCAGTTCTTC	once	TRBD1	TRBV4-3	TRBJ2-1
CASSTSGVEQYF	TGTGCCAGCTCTACTAGCGGGGTCGAGCAGTACTTC	NA	TRBD2	TRBV4-2	TRBJ2-7
CASRPQQGLNYGYTF	TGTGCCAGCAGGCCTCAACAGGGTTTGAACTATGGCTACACCTTC	NA	NA	TRBV6-4	TRBJ1-2
CASSADSNQPQHF	TGTGCCAGCAGTGCGGATAGCAATCAGCCCCAGCATTTT	NA	NA	TRBV6-6	TRBJ1-5
CASSSNRGIGNTEAFF	TGTGCCAGCAGCTCAAACAGGGGGATCGGGAACACTGAAGCTTTCTTT	NA	TRBD1	TRBV7-2	TRBJ1-1
CASSSRDYRQETQYF	TGTGCCAGCAGCTCCCGGGACTATCGGCAAGAGACCCAGTACTTC	NA	TRBD2	TRBV11-3	TRBJ2-5
CASSYSIQVSGNTIYF	TGTGCCAGCAGTTACTCAATTCAGGTTTCTGGAAACACCATATATTTT	few	NA	TRBV6-5	TRBJ1-3
CASSQVAEDRYF	TGCGCCAGCAGCCAAGTAGCTGAGGATCGGTATTTT	NA	NA	TRBV4-1	TRBJ2-3
CASSLSGGTEAFF	TGTGCCAGCAGTTTATCGGGGGGAACTGAAGCTTTCTTT	NA	NA	TRBV28	TRBJ1-1
CASRAGQGMYEQYF	TGTGCCAGCCGGGCAGGACAGGGGATGTACGAGCAGTACTTC	NA	TRBD1	TRBV6-6	TRBJ2-7
CASRDNFSGNTIYF	TGTGCCAGCAGAGACAACTTCTCTGGAAACACCATATATTTT	NA	NA	TRBV6-1	TRBJ1-3
CASSLSRFTSETEAFF	TGTGCCAGCAGCTTAAGCAGGTTCACCTCGGAAACTGAAGCTTTCTTT	NA	NA	TRBV7-9	TRBJ1-1
CASSQDQRAGNTIYF	TGCGCCAGCAGCCAAGATCAGAGGGCTGGAAACACCATATATTTT	NA	NA	TRBV4-3	TRBJ1-3
CASSLMGLAGGPRYEQFF	TGTGCCAGCAGTTTAATGGGGCTAGCGGGAGGGCCTAGGTATGAGCAGTTCTTC	NA	TRBD2	TRBV27	TRBJ2-1
CASSQAGGDSNQPQHF	TGTGCCAGCAGCCAAGCGGGGGGGGATAGCAATCAGCCCCAGCATTTT	NA	NA	TRBV4-2	TRBJ1-5
CASSLGGQGAAEAFF	TGTGCCAGCAGCTTAGGGGGACAGGGGGCTGCTGAAGCTTTCTTT	NA	TRBD1	TRBV7-2	TRBJ1-1
CASSRNRGPIYGYTF	TGTGCCAGCAGTAGGAACAGGGGCCCAATCTATGGCTACACCTTC	NA	TRBD1	TRBV27	TRBJ1-2
CASSLSRPGQGSPSDEQYF	TGTGCCAGCAGTTTATCGAGGCCGGGACAGGGATCACCTAGCGACGAGCAGTACTTC	NA	TRBD1	TRBV27	TRBJ2-7
CASSLGQVYEQYF	TGTGCCAGCAGTCTCGGACAGGTCTACGAGCAGTACTTC	NA	TRBD1	TRBV6-5	TRBJ2-7
CASSVGLAAQGEETQYF	TGTGCCAGCAGCGTAGGACTAGCGGCCCAGGGGGAAGAGACCCAGTACTTC	NA	TRBD2	TRBV9	TRBJ2-5
CASSPRDRVAQYF	TGCGCCAGCAGCCCCCGAGACAGGGTCGCGCAGTACTTC	few	TRBD1	TRBV5-1	TRBJ2-7
CASSPRGIAVGADTQYF	TGTGCCAGCAGCCCCCGAGGGATAGCGGTTGGCGCAGATACGCAGTATTTT	NA	NA	TRBV4-2	TRBJ2-3
CASSSTPGAGEAFF	TGTGCCAGCAGCTCTACCCCAGGGGCAGGTGAAGCTTTCTTT	NA	NA	TRBV7-3	TRBJ1-1
CASTPSRLAGDNEQFF	TGTGCCAGCACCCCTTCCCGACTAGCGGGGGACAATGAGCAGTTCTTC	once	TRBD2	TRBV27	TRBJ2-1
CATSRGGSGNWDTQYF	TGTGCCACCAGCAGAGGGGGTAGCGGGAATTGGGATACGCAGTATTTT	NA	TRBD2	TRBV15	TRBJ2-3
CASSQEARDRRGGYTF	TGCGCCAGCAGCCAAGAAGCCCGGGACAGGAGAGGTGGCTACACCTTC	NA	TRBD1	TRBV4-1	TRBJ1-2
CASSQRTGGRSFGEKLFF	TGCGCCAGCAGCCAGAGGACAGGGGGCCGTTCTTTTGGGGAAAAACTGTTTTTT	NA	TRBD1	TRBV4-1	TRBJ1-4